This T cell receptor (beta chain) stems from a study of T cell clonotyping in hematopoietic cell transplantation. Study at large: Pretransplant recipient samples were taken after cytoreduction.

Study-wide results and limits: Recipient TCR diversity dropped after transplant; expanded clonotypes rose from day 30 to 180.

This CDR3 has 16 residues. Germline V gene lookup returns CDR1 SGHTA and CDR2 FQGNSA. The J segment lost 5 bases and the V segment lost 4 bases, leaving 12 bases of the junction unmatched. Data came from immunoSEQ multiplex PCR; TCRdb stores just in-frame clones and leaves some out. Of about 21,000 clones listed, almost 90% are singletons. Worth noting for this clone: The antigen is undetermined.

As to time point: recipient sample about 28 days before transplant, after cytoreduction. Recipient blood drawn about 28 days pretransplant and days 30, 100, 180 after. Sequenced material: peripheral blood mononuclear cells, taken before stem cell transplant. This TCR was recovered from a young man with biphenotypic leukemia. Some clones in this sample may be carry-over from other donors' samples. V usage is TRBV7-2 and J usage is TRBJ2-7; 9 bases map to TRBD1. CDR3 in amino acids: CASSSNGGTGWDEQYF. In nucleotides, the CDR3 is TGTGCCAGCAGCTCGAACGGAGGGACAGGGTGGGACGAGCAGTACTTC.